The 7 T cell receptor beta chains presented below share a single source sample, sequenced in a study of T cell responses to AZD1222 COVID-19 vaccine. TCRdb's table, derived via immunoSEQ multiplex PCR, lists solely in-frame clones and lacks some. The sample shows more than 150,000 clones, 85% to 90% of them seen only once. The sequences come from peripheral blood, collected on day 0 of AZD1222 vaccination. The source of these receptors is an adult in good health.

The chain joins TRBV6-5 to TRBJ1-2; D possibly corresponds to TRBD1 (6 bases). Germline loops: CDR1 MNHEY, CDR2 SVGAGI. The CDR3 consists of 16 residues. Trimming removed 2 bases at V and 4 bases at J, with 17 bases between. In DNA, the CDR3 is TGTGCCAGCAGTTACACCAAGGACAGCCTACTCTATGGCTACACCTTC. Translating gives CASSYTKDSLLYGYTF.

The J gene is TRBJ1-6, the V gene TRBV10-3; 9 nucleotides align to TRBD1. This CDR3 is built from 16 residues. V dropped 6 bases and J dropped 10; count of bases not matched to a gene: 13. Germline CDR1 reads ENHRY; CDR2 reads SYGVKD. The CDR3 is CAISGGSGTGNSPLHF. The DNA of the CDR3 is TGTGCCATCAGCGGTGGGTCGGGGACAGGGAACTCACCCCTCCACTTT.

The CDR3 reads CASSGPGTSGRGNTGELFF. CDR3 DNA sequence: TGTGCCAGCAGTGGACCCGGGACTAGCGGGAGAGGAAACACCGGGGAGCTGTTTTTT. The chain links TRBV6-1 to TRBJ2-2; 14 bases agree with TRBD2. Trimming at V came to 4 bases and at J to 2 bases, leaving 9 bases not matched to a gene. CDR1 and CDR2 (germline): MNHNS, SASEGT. The CDR3 runs 19 residues.

The rearrangement uses TRBV11-2 and TRBJ2-7; D not resolved. Germline-derived CDR1 and CDR2 are SGHAT and FQNNGV. The CDR3 runs 12 residues. V shed 1 base and J shed 7 bases, with 8 bases lying between them. DNA of the CDR3: TGTGCCAGCAGCTTAGTTAGGGTTGAGCAGTACTTC. Protein: CASSLVRVEQYF.

The chain has TRBV6-1 and TRBJ1-5; D unresolved. This CDR3 comprises 14 residues. Germline-derived CDR1 and CDR2 are MNHNS and SASEGT. V gave up 2 bases and J gave up 4 bases, with 9 bases separating them. The CDR3 region is CASSERGANQPQHF. The CDR3 DNA reads as TGTGCCAGCAGTGAACGGGGAGCGAATCAGCCCCAGCATTTT.

The genes are TRBV9 and TRBJ2-7; 8 bases agree with TRBD2. With 0 bases clipped from V and 0 bases from J, the junction kept 14 bases outside the gene matches. The CDR3 covers 19 residues. Looked up from germline, CDR1 is SGDLS and CDR2 is YYNGEE. The CDR3: CASSVGWGAASGSSYEQYF. CDR3 in DNA: TGTGCCAGCAGCGTAGGATGGGGGGCCGCGAGCGGGAGCTCCTACGAGCAGTACTTC.

The rearrangement joins TRBV24-1 to TRBJ2-4; D assignment may be TRBD1 or TRBD2 (5 bases each). This CDR3 region has 14 residues. Trimming pared 2 bases from V and 8 bases from J, leaving 12 bases between. Germline CDR1 reads KGHDR; CDR2 reads SFDVKD. CDR3 in amino acids: CATSDSVGGDIQYF. As DNA, the CDR3 is TGTGCCACCAGTGATTCGGTTGGGGGTGACATTCAGTACTTC.